A selection of T cell receptor beta chains follows, all from one sample in a study. TCRdb independently ran MiXCR on the 5' RACE reads; one entry per CDR3 protein. The sample yields more than 55,000 distinct CDR3 sequences, around 20% seen once. The sequenced material came from tumor-infiltrating Tregs sorted from the breast tumor. The receptors were gathered from a female donor with breast cancer. CDR3s include the opening cysteine and the closing phenylalanine or tryptophan. D genes are given only for firm matches. Clone size is not always given. Where it is, it says once, few, many or a class for expanded clones.

clone size	D gene	V gene	J gene	CDR3 protein	CDR3 DNA
few	.	TRBV13	TRBJ1-1	CASSFWDSWMAFF	TGTGCCAGCAGCTTCTGGGACTCTTGGATGGCTTTCTTT
.	.	TRBV13	TRBJ2-6	CASSLKTGAGANVLTF	TGTGCCAGCAGCTTAAAAACCGGGGCGGGGGCCAACGTCCTGACTTTC
.	.	TRBV6-5	TRBJ2-7	CASRGRDRKAYEQYF	TGTGCCAGCAGGGGAAGGGATCGAAAGGCCTACGAGCAGTACTTC
many	TRBD1	TRBV20-1	TRBJ2-4	CSAQMVQTGTNIQYF	TGCAGTGCTCAAATGGTTCAGACAGGGACAAACATTCAGTACTTC
few	TRBD2	TRBV9	TRBJ2-3	CASSYVAGSVTDTQYF	TGTGCCAGCAGTTACGTAGCGGGATCAGTAACAGATACGCAGTATTTT
few	.	TRBV5-5	TRBJ2-2	CASSPIVVGRTGELFF	TGTGCCAGCAGCCCGATTGTCGTCGGCCGGACCGGGGAGCTGTTTTTT
few	.	TRBV12-3/TRBV12-4	TRBJ2-7	CASSLTDIRYEQYF	TGTGCCAGCAGTTTGACCGATATACGGTACGAGCAGTACTTC
many	.	TRBV7-6	TRBJ1-2	CASSLLGDGYTF	TGTGCCAGCAGCCTCTTGGGGGATGGCTACACCTTC
.	.	TRBV5-1	TRBJ2-5	CASSLVGEQETQYF	TGCGCCAGCAGCTTGGTCGGTGAGCAAGAGACCCAGTACTTC
.	.	TRBV28	TRBJ2-7	CASSGRTLGYEQYF	TGTGCCAGCAGTGGACGGACCCTGGGCTACGAGCAGTACTTC
.	.	TRBV20-1	TRBJ1-5	CSARVQGPHQPQHF	TGCAGTGCTAGAGTACAGGGACCTCATCAGCCCCAGCATTTT
few	.	TRBV20-1	TRBJ2-7	CSAMKDGSAYEQYF	TGCAGTGCTATGAAGGACGGATCGGCCTACGAGCAGTACTTC
many	TRBD1	TRBV12-3/TRBV12-4	TRBJ1-1	CASRAGQMNTEAFF	TGTGCCAGCAGGGCGGGACAGATGAACACTGAAGCTTTCTTT
.	.	TRBV20-1	TRBJ2-2	CSAQGFGLNTGELVF	TGCAGTGCCCAAGGGTTCGGTCTGAACACCGGGGAGCTGGTTTTT
.	TRBD1	TRBV15	TRBJ2-7	CATSRGGTGPEQHF	TGTGCCACCAGCAGGGGGGGGACAGGGCCCGAGCAGCACTTC
few	.	TRBV5-4	TRBJ2-2	CASSLGHPSATGELFF	TGTGCCAGCAGCTTGGGACATCCGTCCGCCACCGGGGAGCTGTTTTTT
.	.	TRBV30	TRBJ2-3	CAWSGWREDTQYF	TGTGCCTGGAGTGGGTGGAGAGAGGATACGCAGTATTTT
.	.	TRBV5-1	TRBJ2-3	CASSSQVMGDTQYF	TGCGCCAGCAGCTCCCAGGTGATGGGAGATACGCAGTATTTT
many	TRBD1	TRBV12-3/TRBV12-4	TRBJ2-5	CASSFGQGSWAQYF	TGTGCCAGCAGTTTCGGACAGGGTTCATGGGCCCAGTACTTC
.	.	TRBV4-2	TRBJ2-4	CASSQDRMKLAKNIQYF	TGTGCCAGCAGCCAAGATAGGATGAAATTAGCCAAAAACATTCAGTACTTC
.	.	TRBV11-2	TRBJ1-4	CASSLPTGGGEKLFF	TGTGCCAGCAGCTTACCGACAGGCGGGGGGGAAAAGCTGTTTTTT
many	TRBD1	TRBV7-2	TRBJ2-7	CASSPTGSSYEQYF	TGTGCCAGCAGCCCGACAGGGTCATCCTACGAGCAGTACTTC
few	.	TRBV24-1	TRBJ1-1	CATRPRVGDPEAFF	TGTGCCACCAGGCCGAGGGTCGGGGACCCTGAAGCTTTCTTT
many	.	TRBV7-2	TRBJ2-3	CASSLYTDTQYF	TGTGCCAGCAGCTTGTACACAGATACGCAGTATTTT
many	.	TRBV5-1	TRBJ2-7	CASSPPKDPYEQYF	TGCGCCAGCAGCCCTCCTAAGGATCCCTACGAGCAGTACTTC
few	.	TRBV7-6	TRBJ2-5	CASSLSVEGETQYF	TGTGCCAGCAGCCTTAGCGTGGAAGGGGAGACCCAGTACTTC
.	.	TRBV7-2	TRBJ2-5	CASGPGAGTQYF	TGTGCCAGCGGTCCGGGGGCGGGTACCCAGTACTTC
.	.	TRBV28	TRBJ1-4	CASSRGGEKLFF	TGTGCCAGCAGCCGAGGGGGTGAAAAACTGTTTTTT
.	.	TRBV19	TRBJ1-5	CASRDGNQPQHF	TGTGCCAGTAGGGACGGTAATCAGCCCCAGCATTTT
few	TRBD2	TRBV10-1	TRBJ2-1	CASSSGSSYNEQFF	TGCGCCAGCAGTAGCGGGAGCTCCTACAATGAGCAGTTCTTC
few	.	TRBV7-9	TRBJ2-2	CASSHAGDRTGELFF	TGTGCCAGCAGCCATGCAGGTGATAGAACCGGGGAGCTGTTTTTT
few	TRBD1	TRBV12-3/TRBV12-4	TRBJ2-5	CASRPTGGQETQYF	TGTGCCAGCAGACCGACAGGGGGCCAAGAGACCCAGTACTTC
.	TRBD2	TRBV20-1	TRBJ2-4	CSARGGIGRVENIQYF	TGCAGTGCTAGAGGAGGTATCGGGAGGGTTGAGAACATTCAGTACTTC
.	TRBD2	TRBV20-1	TRBJ2-1	CSADRANSGGLSYNEQFF	TGCAGTGCTGATAGGGCCAATAGCGGGGGACTCTCCTACAATGAGCAGTTCTTC
.	TRBD1	TRBV28	TRBJ2-1	CASSPGTGVYNEQFF	TGTGCCAGCAGTCCCGGGACAGGGGTTTACAATGAGCAGTTCTTC
few	.	TRBV4-2	TRBJ1-5	CASSQDHAQPQHF	TGTGCCAGCAGCCAAGATCACGCTCAGCCCCAGCATTTT
many	.	TRBV29-1	TRBJ1-1	CSVVSRDAEAFF	TGCAGCGTTGTTTCAAGGGACGCTGAAGCTTTCTTT
few	.	TRBV9	TRBJ2-1	CASSIRTTSYNEQFF	TGTGCCAGCAGCATCCGGACTACCTCCTACAATGAGCAGTTCTTC
.	TRBD2	TRBV4-2	TRBJ2-3	CASSLTGLAGGDTQYF	TGTGCAAGCAGCCTAACAGGGCTAGCGGGAGGAGATACGCAGTATTTT
once	.	TRBV20-1	TRBJ1-1	CSARGAVLNTEAFF	TGCAGTGCTAGAGGAGCGGTACTGAACACTGAAGCTTTCTTT
few	TRBD2	TRBV7-9	TRBJ2-3	CASSYDSGSLSDTQYF	TGTGCCAGCAGCTACGATAGCGGGAGTCTCTCAGATACGCAGTATTTT
.	.	TRBV7-8	TRBJ1-1	CASSIKRNTEAFF	TGTGCCAGCAGCATAAAGAGGAACACTGAAGCTTTCTTT
few	.	TRBV15	TRBJ2-5	CATSRDRDLQETQYF	TGTGCCACCAGCAGAGATCGAGACCTCCAAGAGACCCAGTACTTC
few	.	TRBV24-1	TRBJ2-5	CATSEAGTGETQYF	TGTGCCACCAGTGAGGCCGGGACCGGGGAGACCCAGTACTTC
.	TRBD2	TRBV7-2	TRBJ2-7	CASSLLATSGSPYEQYF	TGTGCCAGCAGCCTCCTAGCGACAAGCGGGAGCCCCTACGAGCAGTACTTC
many	.	TRBV29-1	TRBJ2-5	CSVEDVGETQYF	TGCAGCGTTGAAGATGTAGGAGAGACCCAGTACTTC
few	.	TRBV4-1	TRBJ2-6	CASSPRDRSSGANVLTF	TGCGCCAGCAGCCCTCGGGACCGCAGCTCTGGGGCCAACGTCCTGACTTTC
few	.	TRBV4-3	TRBJ2-2	CASSQDAPGRQVFNTGELFF	TGCGCCAGCAGCCAAGACGCCCCCGGAAGACAGGTTTTTAACACCGGGGAGCTGTTTTTT
few	.	TRBV7-8	TRBJ2-2	CASRTEGAPNTGELFF	TGTGCCAGCAGGACGGAGGGGGCCCCTAACACCGGGGAGCTGTTTTTT
.	.	TRBV21-1	TRBJ1-5	CANRVGNQPQHF	TGTGCTAACAGGGTGGGCAATCAGCCCCAGCATTTT
few	TRBD1	TRBV7-8	TRBJ1-1	CASSSSSFRGRNTEAFF	TGTGCCAGCAGCTCGTCCTCTTTCAGGGGGCGAAACACTGAAGCTTTCTTT
many	TRBD1	TRBV5-1	TRBJ2-3	CATQSGQRTDTQYF	TGCGCCACTCAATCGGGACAGCGCACAGATACGCAGTATTTT
few	.	TRBV7-8	TRBJ2-2	CASSLGSPPGELFF	TGTGCCAGCAGCTTGGGCAGTCCCCCCGGGGAGCTGTTTTTT
many	.	TRBV5-1	TRBJ2-7	CASSPRIEGPYEQYF	TGCGCCAGCAGCCCAAGAATCGAGGGCCCCTACGAGCAGTACTTC